This TCR beta chain was identified during a study of CD8 T cells in ankylosing spondylitis. Germline CDR1 is MNHEY and CDR2 is SMNVEV (reference sequence). The V segment lost 5 bases and the J segment 3 bases; nucleotides outside the gene matches: 5. CDR3 length equals 15 residues. Library preparation for TCR beta used quantitative 5'-RACE with molecular barcodes. MiXCR was run by TCRdb on the 5' RACE reads, yielding one entry per CDR3 protein. Of about 440,000 distinct CDR3 sequences detected, under 20% appear once; the ten largest clones hold over 1%. Regarding the study as a whole: A number of the motif variants had already been described in reactive arthritis synovial fluid and blood. A motif in TCR beta, a set of eight highly homologous variants, appeared characteristic of ankylosing spondylitis blood. Reported data indicate significant enrichment of disease-linked clones within matched ankylosing spondylitis synovial fluid.

With regard to this clonotype: What it binds is unknown.

The specimen was blood, either unsorted or a sorted T cell fraction (not recorded which). The receptor's source is a male donor with ankylosing spondylitis. This rearrangement joins TRBV27 to TRBJ2-1; 9 bases are shared with TRBD1. CDR3 nucleotides: TGTGCCAGCAGTCCCCGGGACAGGGACTACAATGAGCAGTTCTTC. The encoded protein is CASSPRDRDYNEQFF.